A selection of T cell receptor beta chains follows, all from one sample in a study of shared clonotypes between healthy human individuals. Sequencing was performed with immunoSEQ multiplex PCR; in TCRdb, only in-frame clones are kept and a portion is missing. The top ten clones hold 0.55% to 0.7% of a sample with under 1,100,000 clones, approximately 80% of them seen once. Sequencing was carried out using memory CD4+ T cells from PBMCs. The receptors stem from a man younger than 30 in good health. Some clones in this sample may be carry-over from other donors' samples. The CDR3 runs from the conserved cysteine through the conserved F or W. A D gene is named only where the DNA matches it firmly. Some rows have no size entry. The others give once, few or many, or a class for an expanded clone.

size: .; D: .; V: TRBV19; length: 15; J: TRBJ1-4; DNA: TGTGCCAGTGCCACGAATCGGGCGGACGCCGAAAAACTGTTTTTT; CDR3: CASATNRADAEKLFF
size: .; D: .; V: TRBV28; length: 15; J: TRBJ1-1; DNA: TGTGCCAGCAGCCCTCGTGTCGCGGGTAACACTGAAGCTTTCTTT; CDR3: CASSPRVAGNTEAFF
size: .; D: .; V: TRBV10-2; length: 13; J: TRBJ1-2; DNA: TGCGCCAGCAGAGTCAACACAGACTATGGCTACACCTTC; CDR3: CASRVNTDYGYTF
size: .; D: .; V: TRBV11-2; length: 13; J: TRBJ2-7; DNA: TGTGCCAGCAGCACAAGGGGGTCCTACGAGCAGTACTTC; CDR3: CASSTRGSYEQYF
size: many; D: TRBD2; V: TRBV29-1; length: 12; J: TRBJ2-7; DNA: TGCAGCGTTGGGGCTAGCGGCTACGAGCAGTACTTC; CDR3: CSVGASGYEQYF
size: .; D: .; V: TRBV6-1; length: 14; J: TRBJ1-2; DNA: TGTGCCAGCAGGGTCGGGGGGGTGGACTATGGCTACACCTTC; CDR3: CASRVGGVDYGYTF
size: .; D: .; V: TRBV28; length: 14; J: TRBJ2-3; DNA: TGTGCCAGCAGTGATTGGACTAAGACAGATACGCAGTATTTT; CDR3: CASSDWTKTDTQYF
size: .; D: .; V: TRBV20-1; length: 10; J: TRBJ1-5; DNA: TGCAGTGCTGGCGATCAGCCCCAGCATTTT; CDR3: CSAGDQPQHF
size: .; D: TRBD2; V: TRBV5-1; length: 17; J: TRBJ2-3; DNA: TGCGCCAGCAGCCGGTTATCCGGGAGGGCCGGCACAGATACGCAGTATTTT; CDR3: CASSRLSGRAGTDTQYF
size: .; D: .; V: TRBV9; length: 15; J: TRBJ2-7; DNA: TGTGCCAGCAGCGTAGGTCAGGGGAGGACCTACGAGCAGTACTTC; CDR3: CASSVGQGRTYEQYF
size: .; D: TRBD2; V: TRBV2; length: 18; J: TRBJ2-7; DNA: TGTGCCAGCCTATACAGACTAGCGGGAGGCCACCCCACCTACGAGCAGTACTTC; CDR3: CASLYRLAGGHPTYEQYF
size: .; D: .; V: TRBV5-1; length: 15; J: TRBJ1-1; DNA: TGCGCCAGCAGCTTGGCCATAGGGGCCCGCACTGAAGCTTTCTTT; CDR3: CASSLAIGARTEAFF
size: .; D: .; V: TRBV15; length: 13; J: TRBJ2-5; DNA: TGTGCCACCAGACTAGCCACTAGAGAGACCCAGTACTTC; CDR3: CATRLATRETQYF
size: .; D: TRBD2; V: TRBV6-1; length: 14; J: TRBJ2-1; DNA: TGTGCCAGCATAATAGCGGGAGGCTACAATGAGCAGTTCTTC; CDR3: CASIIAGGYNEQFF
size: .; D: TRBD1; V: TRBV7-8; length: 15; J: TRBJ2-5; DNA: TGTGCCAGCAGCTTAAGTCGCCAGACAGGGGAGACCCAGTACTTC; CDR3: CASSLSRQTGETQYF
size: .; D: .; V: TRBV5-6; length: 15; J: TRBJ2-7; DNA: TGTGCCAGCAGCCGCCAGGGGAGCATAGGCTACGAGCAGTACTTC; CDR3: CASSRQGSIGYEQYF
size: .; D: .; V: TRBV6-1; length: 14; J: TRBJ2-7; DNA: TGTGCCAGCAGTGTTGGGGGTAGACTTGACGAGCAGTACTTC; CDR3: CASSVGGRLDEQYF
size: .; D: TRBD1; V: TRBV28; length: 15; J: TRBJ2-7; DNA: TGTGCCAGCAGTCCCCCGGGAATACTAAGGGGGCAGCAGTACTTC; CDR3: CASSPPGILRGQQYF
size: few; D: .; V: TRBV6-6; length: 11; J: TRBJ2-5; DNA: TGTGCCAGCAGCCCACAAGAGACCCAGTACTTC; CDR3: CASSPQETQYF
size: .; D: .; V: TRBV28; length: 15; J: TRBJ1-1; DNA: TGTGCCAGCAGTTCCCACAGGGCCCCGGGAACTGAAGCTTTCTTT; CDR3: CASSSHRAPGTEAFF
size: .; D: .; V: TRBV6-6; length: 16; J: TRBJ2-2; DNA: TGTGCCAGCAGTTACCGCGACATATCGAACACCGGGGAGCTGTTTTTT; CDR3: CASSYRDISNTGELFF
size: .; D: TRBD2; V: TRBV7-9; length: 16; J: TRBJ2-3; DNA: TGTGCCAGCAGCCCCCCTGGCGGGGGTAGCACAGATACGCAGTATTTT; CDR3: CASSPPGGGSTDTQYF
size: few; D: .; V: TRBV10-3; length: 14; J: TRBJ1-6; DNA: TGTGCCATCAGGACCCAAGGGCAACATTCACCCCTCCACTTT; CDR3: CAIRTQGQHSPLHF
size: .; D: TRBD1; V: TRBV15; length: 17; J: TRBJ1-2; DNA: TGTGCCACCAGCAGAGATCTGGGGGACAGGGGCAGCGGTGGCTACACCTTC; CDR3: CATSRDLGDRGSGGYTF
size: .; D: .; V: TRBV5-1; length: 16; J: TRBJ2-1; DNA: TGCGCCAGCAGCTTCGGACAGTTTACGAGCTACAATGAGCAGTTCTTC; CDR3: CASSFGQFTSYNEQFF
size: .; D: TRBD1; V: TRBV5-1; length: 15; J: TRBJ1-4; DNA: TGCGCCAGCAGCTTCGCGGGACAGGGTCGTGAAAAACTGTTTTTT; CDR3: CASSFAGQGREKLFF
size: .; D: TRBD2; V: TRBV27; length: 15; J: TRBJ2-7; DNA: TGTGCCAGCAGTCCCCATACTAGCGGGACCTACGAGCAGTACTTC; CDR3: CASSPHTSGTYEQYF
size: .; D: TRBD2; V: TRBV6-1; length: 17; J: TRBJ2-1; DNA: TGTGCCAGCAGTCAAGGGACTAGCGGGAGGGCTTACAATGAGCAGTTCTTC; CDR3: CASSQGTSGRAYNEQFF
size: .; D: .; V: TRBV2; length: 13; J: TRBJ2-5; DNA: TGTGCCAGCACCCGGGGGTGGCAAGAGACCCAGTACTTC; CDR3: CASTRGWQETQYF
size: .; D: TRBD1; V: TRBV27; length: 17; J: TRBJ1-5; DNA: TGTGCCAGCAGTCCGACGACAGGGGATTGGTTGAATCAGCCCCAGCATTTT; CDR3: CASSPTTGDWLNQPQHF
size: .; D: .; V: TRBV28; length: 17; J: TRBJ1-5; DNA: TGTGCCAGCAGTTCAAGAAGGACAGATTATAGCAATCAGCCCCAGCATTTT; CDR3: CASSSRRTDYSNQPQHF
size: .; D: .; V: TRBV28; length: 13; J: TRBJ2-7; DNA: TGTGCCTCCCTGGAGGCGGCCCGCTACGAGCAGTACTTC; CDR3: CASLEAARYEQYF
size: .; D: .; V: TRBV5-1; length: 15; J: TRBJ2-7; DNA: TGCGCCAGCAGCTTGGCCCCGGACATAACCTACGAGCAGTACTTC; CDR3: CASSLAPDITYEQYF
size: .; D: TRBD1; V: TRBV27; length: 15; J: TRBJ1-2; DNA: TGTGCCAGCAGTTTTCCAGGGGGCCTTAACTATGGCTACACCTTC; CDR3: CASSFPGGLNYGYTF
size: .; D: .; V: TRBV29-1; length: 11; J: TRBJ1-1; DNA: TGCAGCGTTCCGGTCGGCACTGAAGCTTTCTTT; CDR3: CSVPVGTEAFF
size: .; D: TRBD2; V: TRBV27; length: 16; J: TRBJ2-3; DNA: TGTGCCAGCAGTATGCGACTAGCGGCGGGGGCAGATACGCAGTATTTT; CDR3: CASSMRLAAGADTQYF
size: .; D: TRBD1; V: TRBV11-2; length: 16; J: TRBJ1-3; DNA: TGTGCCAGCAGCCCGGGACAGGGGAGCTCTGGAAACACCATATATTTT; CDR3: CASSPGQGSSGNTIYF
size: few; D: TRBD1; V: TRBV29-1; length: 12; J: TRBJ1-1; DNA: TGCAGCGCCAGGACAGGGCGTACTGAAGCTTTCTTT; CDR3: CSARTGRTEAFF
size: .; D: .; V: TRBV6-5; length: 13; J: TRBJ1-2; DNA: TGTGCCAGCAGTTACCGGATAGGAACGGGCTACACCTTC; CDR3: CASSYRIGTGYTF
size: .; D: TRBD1; V: TRBV28; length: 16; J: TRBJ1-4; DNA: TGTGCCAGCAGTTTTGGAACCGGGGACAGGAGTGAAAAACTGTTTTTT; CDR3: CASSFGTGDRSEKLFF
size: .; D: .; V: TRBV4-2; length: 14; J: TRBJ2-4; DNA: TGTGCCAGCAGCCAAGGAGGGTCCCAAAACATTCAGTACTTC; CDR3: CASSQGGSQNIQYF
size: .; D: TRBD1; V: TRBV29-1; length: 13; J: TRBJ1-1; DNA: TGCAGCGTAGGGACAGCGTTTAACACTGAAGCTTTCTTT; CDR3: CSVGTAFNTEAFF
size: .; D: .; V: TRBV4-3; length: 15; J: TRBJ2-3; DNA: TGCGCCAGCAGCCAAGTGAGGGACACCTCAGATACGCAGTATTTT; CDR3: CASSQVRDTSDTQYF
size: .; D: TRBD1; V: TRBV7-8; length: 13; J: TRBJ1-2; DNA: TGTGCCAGCAGCATCGTACAGGGGAGCGGCTACACCTTC; CDR3: CASSIVQGSGYTF
size: .; D: .; V: TRBV9; length: 17; J: TRBJ1-2; DNA: TGTGCCAGCAGCGTAGGACCCAGGGCCGAAGATAACTATGGCTACACCTTC; CDR3: CASSVGPRAEDNYGYTF
size: .; D: TRBD1; V: TRBV2; length: 14; J: TRBJ1-5; DNA: TGTGCCAGCAGTCGAGGACAGGTGAATCAGCCCCAGCATTTT; CDR3: CASSRGQVNQPQHF
size: .; D: .; V: TRBV19; length: 11; J: TRBJ1-5; DNA: TGTGCCAGTAGTGACCAGGGCCCCGAGCATTTT; CDR3: CASSDQGPEHF
size: .; D: .; V: TRBV9; length: 13; J: TRBJ2-7; DNA: TGTGCCAGCAGCGTAGAGGAGGTCTACGAGCAGTACTTC; CDR3: CASSVEEVYEQYF
size: .; D: .; V: TRBV7-2; length: 15; J: TRBJ2-1; DNA: TGTGCCAGCAGCTTATTCGGGAATACCTACAATGAGCAGTTCTTC; CDR3: CASSLFGNTYNEQFF
size: .; D: TRBD2; V: TRBV18; length: 14; J: TRBJ2-1; DNA: TGTGCCAGCTCACCTACTAGCGGATACAATGAGCAGTTCTTC; CDR3: CASSPTSGYNEQFF
size: .; D: .; V: TRBV5-1; length: 13; J: TRBJ1-2; DNA: TGCGCCAGCAGCTTGGACGTTAACTATGGCTACACCTTC; CDR3: CASSLDVNYGYTF
size: .; D: TRBD1; V: TRBV15; length: 17; J: TRBJ1-1; DNA: TGTGCCACCAGCAGAGGGGGTGTCGGGACAGGGGGCACTGAAGCTTTCTTT; CDR3: CATSRGGVGTGGTEAFF
size: once; D: TRBD2; V: TRBV11-2; length: 15; J: TRBJ2-3; DNA: TGTGCCAGCAGCCCCACTAGCGTAAGCACAGATACGCAGTATTTT; CDR3: CASSPTSVSTDTQYF
size: .; D: .; V: TRBV11-2; length: 15; J: TRBJ2-2; DNA: TGTGCCAGCAGCGTTTTACAGGCTAACACCGGGGAGCTGTTTTTT; CDR3: CASSVLQANTGELFF
size: .; D: .; V: TRBV10-3; length: 15; J: TRBJ1-1; DNA: TGTGCCTCATCGAGGATGGTCAGGGGAAACACTGAAGCTTTCTTT; CDR3: CASSRMVRGNTEAFF
size: .; D: .; V: TRBV5-6; length: 16; J: TRBJ2-1; DNA: TGTGCCAGCAGCCGTAACAGGGGAGGGGTTTACAATGAGCAGTTCTTC; CDR3: CASSRNRGGVYNEQFF
size: few; D: TRBD2; V: TRBV5-4; length: 16; J: TRBJ2-2; DNA: TGTGCCAGCAGCTCCCTATCGGGAGGGCCGGGCGGGGAGCTGTTTTTT; CDR3: CASSSLSGGPGGELFF